The clone carrying this TCR beta chain was seen many times. TCRdb re-called the 5' RACE reads through MiXCR, storing one row per CDR3 protein. The sample yields roughly 70,000 distinct CDR3 sequences, 3.9% seen once. The data derive from a study of neurological immune-mediated disorders. Per the germline V gene, CDR1 is DFQATT and CDR2 is SNEGSKA (reference sequence). There are 10 residues in the CDR3. Trimming left V 6 bases short and J 7 bases short, with 7 bases between. The sequenced sample was PBMCs. The receptor comes from a man under 40 with multiple sclerosis. The chain links TRBV20-1 to TRBJ2-1, with D perhaps matching TRBD2 (6 bases). The CDR3 spells CSAGGNEQFF. CDR3 nucleotides: TGCAGTGCCGGGGGTAATGAGCAGTTCTTC.